One TCR beta chain is described in this entry. As processed by the authors: Estimated nucleated cell counts came from reference gene primer amplification. Generated by immunoSEQ multiplex PCR, the TCRdb table keeps only in-frame clones and is missing some. From that table come the V and J calls and clone size; the DNA was used to work out D and trimming. Of about 330,000 clones listed, nearly 90% were seen once; the top ten hold less than 6%. The CDR3 spans 12 residues. The germline V and J ends were trimmed by 5 bases and 4 bases, with 3 bases remaining between them. CDR1 and CDR2 from the germline V gene are MNHEY and SVGAGI. Residents of about two dozen US areas, aged roughly 18 to 89 years, made up the participants. This record comes from a study of blood T cell repertoires in COVID-19. Study summary: The study drew acute and convalescent COVID-19 samples from the United States, Italy and Spain.

This TCR was recovered from a woman aged 25 to 39 who had recovered from COVID-19. Sequencing input: PBMCs or T cells enriched from blood (not recorded which). The chain employs TRBV6-5 and TRBJ2-6; no clear D gene. The CDR3 here is CASSLGANVLTF. In DNA, the CDR3 is TGTGCCAGCAGTCTAGGGGCCAACGTCCTGACTTTC.